Here is one T cell receptor beta chain with its context. The ends were cut back, 2 bases at V and 4 bases at J, with 8 bases in the middle. From germline, CDR1 is MNHEY and CDR2 SVGAGI. This CDR3 is built from 14 residues. cDNA prepared by RNA extraction and subsequent reverse transcription served as the template for sequencing. Repertoires were generated with immunoSEQ multiplex PCR, while TCRdb's copy carries only in-frame clones and drops some. The top ten hold more than 10% of the sample, which has about 180,000 clones, roughly 53% seen once. Treatment here: oral pan-JAK inhibitor, 5-10 mg twice daily. Obtained from alopecia areata patients were lesional scalp punch biopsies along with peripheral blood. These data are taken from a study of CD8+ T cells in alopecia areata. Background on the study: Tofacitinib ran 6 to 18 months, followed by 6 months off drug.

The chain is built from TRBV6-5 and TRBJ2-2; a possible D gene is TRBD2 (5 bases). The input for sequencing was CD8+ T cells sorted from blood, taken at week 24, from a patient treated with tofacitinib. The source is a human donor with alopecia areata. CDR3 sequence reads: CASSYRGITGELFF. The DNA of the CDR3 is TGTGCCAGCAGTTACAGAGGGATCACCGGGGAGCTGTTTTTT.